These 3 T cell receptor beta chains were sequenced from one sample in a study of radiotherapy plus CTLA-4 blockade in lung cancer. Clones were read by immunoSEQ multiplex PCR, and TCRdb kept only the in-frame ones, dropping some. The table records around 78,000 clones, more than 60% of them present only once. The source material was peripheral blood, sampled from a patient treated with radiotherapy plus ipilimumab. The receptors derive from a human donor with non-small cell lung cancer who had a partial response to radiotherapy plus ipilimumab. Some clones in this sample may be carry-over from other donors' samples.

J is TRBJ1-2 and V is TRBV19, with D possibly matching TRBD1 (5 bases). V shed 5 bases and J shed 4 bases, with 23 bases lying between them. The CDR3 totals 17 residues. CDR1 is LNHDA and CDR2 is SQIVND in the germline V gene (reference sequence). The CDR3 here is CASSPSRQGRLVYGYTF. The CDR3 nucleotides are TGTGCCAGTAGTCCAAGCCGCCAGGGAAGACTCGTCTATGGCTACACCTTC.

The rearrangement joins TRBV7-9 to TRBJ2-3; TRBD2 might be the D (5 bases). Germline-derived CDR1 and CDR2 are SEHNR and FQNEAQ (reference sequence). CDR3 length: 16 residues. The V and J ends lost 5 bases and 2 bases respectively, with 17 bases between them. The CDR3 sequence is CASSNLGGYPTDTQYF. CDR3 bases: TGTGCCAGCAGCAACTTAGGCGGGTACCCCACAGATACGCAGTATTTT. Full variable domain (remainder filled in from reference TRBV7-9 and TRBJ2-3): DTGVSQNPRHKITKRGQNVTFRCDPISEHNRLYWYRQTLGQGPEFLTYFQNEAQLEKSRLLSDRFSAERPKGSFSTLEIQRTEQGDSAMYLCASSNLGGYPTDTQYFGPGTRLTVL.

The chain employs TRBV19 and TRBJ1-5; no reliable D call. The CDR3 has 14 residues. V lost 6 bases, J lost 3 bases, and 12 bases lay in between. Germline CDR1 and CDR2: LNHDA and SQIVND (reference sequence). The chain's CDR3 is CASRAASHNQPQHF. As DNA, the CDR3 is TGTGCCAGTAGAGCCGCGTCCCACAATCAGCCCCAGCATTTT.